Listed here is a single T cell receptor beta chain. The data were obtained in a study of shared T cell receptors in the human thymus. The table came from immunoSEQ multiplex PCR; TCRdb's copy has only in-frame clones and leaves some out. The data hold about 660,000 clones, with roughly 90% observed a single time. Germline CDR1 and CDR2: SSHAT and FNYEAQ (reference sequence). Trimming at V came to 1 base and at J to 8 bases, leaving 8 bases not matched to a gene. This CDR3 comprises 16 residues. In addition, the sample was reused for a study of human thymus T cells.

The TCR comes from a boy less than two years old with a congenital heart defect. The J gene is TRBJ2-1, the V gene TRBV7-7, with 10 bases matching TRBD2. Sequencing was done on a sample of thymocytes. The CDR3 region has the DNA TGTGCCAGCAGCTTAGAGGGGGCTAGCGGGAGCCATGAGCAGTTCTTC. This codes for CASSLEGASGSHEQFF.